This T cell receptor (beta chain) comes out of a study of human CD8 memory T cell subsets. The TCR beta sequencing libraries came from UMI-labeled 5' RACE. Per the study methods: The number of functional CDR3 beta clonotypes in each TCR beta library ranged from 3,000 to 18,000. TCRdb re-called the 5' RACE reads; one entry per CDR3 protein, DNA not given. V and J calls and clone size were set by TCRdb, not the authors. In total, the table holds thousands of distinct CDR3 sequences. The CDR3 length is 15 residues. From germline, CDR1 is LNHDA and CDR2 SQIVND (reference sequence). V gene TRBV19 combines with J gene TRBJ2-1. The receptor was derived from a human donor in good health. The source material was CD8+ T cells from PBMCs. CDR3 amino acids: CASSVAGSYYNEQFF.